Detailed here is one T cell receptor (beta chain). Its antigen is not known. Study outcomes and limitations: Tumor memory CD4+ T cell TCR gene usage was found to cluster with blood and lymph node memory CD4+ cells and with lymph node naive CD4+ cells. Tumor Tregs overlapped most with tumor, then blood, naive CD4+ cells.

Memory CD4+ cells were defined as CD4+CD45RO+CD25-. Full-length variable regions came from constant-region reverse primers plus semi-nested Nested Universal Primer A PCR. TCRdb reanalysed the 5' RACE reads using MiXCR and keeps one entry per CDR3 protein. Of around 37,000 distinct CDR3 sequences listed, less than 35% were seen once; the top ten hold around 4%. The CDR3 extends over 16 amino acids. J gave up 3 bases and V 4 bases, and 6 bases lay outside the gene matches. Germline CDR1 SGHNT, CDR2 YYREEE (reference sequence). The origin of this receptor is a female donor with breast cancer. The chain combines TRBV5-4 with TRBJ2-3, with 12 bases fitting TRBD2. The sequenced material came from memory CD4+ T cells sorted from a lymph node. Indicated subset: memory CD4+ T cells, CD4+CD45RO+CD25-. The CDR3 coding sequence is TGTGCCAGCAGCGGCCTAGCGGGGGGGCGGACAGATACGCAGTATTTT. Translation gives CASSGLAGGRTDTQYF.